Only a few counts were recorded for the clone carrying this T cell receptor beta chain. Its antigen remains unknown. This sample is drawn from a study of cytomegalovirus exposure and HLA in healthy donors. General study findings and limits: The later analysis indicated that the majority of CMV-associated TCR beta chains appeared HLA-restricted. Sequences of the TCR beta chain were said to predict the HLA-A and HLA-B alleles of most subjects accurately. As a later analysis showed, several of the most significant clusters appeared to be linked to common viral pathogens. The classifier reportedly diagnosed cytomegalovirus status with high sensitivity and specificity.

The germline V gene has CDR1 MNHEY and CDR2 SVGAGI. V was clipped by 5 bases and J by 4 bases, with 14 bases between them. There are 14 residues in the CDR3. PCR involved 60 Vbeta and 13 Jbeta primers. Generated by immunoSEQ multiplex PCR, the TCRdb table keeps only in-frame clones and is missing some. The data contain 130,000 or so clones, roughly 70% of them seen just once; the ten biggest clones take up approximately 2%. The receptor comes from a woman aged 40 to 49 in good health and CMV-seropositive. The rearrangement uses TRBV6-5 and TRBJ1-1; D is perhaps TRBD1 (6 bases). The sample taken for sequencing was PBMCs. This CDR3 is CASSRYREGTEAFF. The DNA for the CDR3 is TGTGCCAGCAGTAGATACAGGGAAGGCACTGAAGCTTTCTTT.